Shown below are 30 T cell receptor beta chains from a single sample sequenced in a study of regulatory T cells in long-lasting Graves disease. Time point in this sample: newly diagnosed GD, antithyroid drugs for less than 3 months. PBMC-derived RNA was used for the TCR library. Building of the TCR beta libraries involved iRepertoire HTBI primers and Arm-PCR of CDR3 regions. Each CDR3 protein is one row after TCRdb ran MiXCR on the multiplex PCR reads. The sample holds 390,000 or so distinct CDR3 sequences; about 12% are singletons and the top ten take about 20%. These sequences were also reported in another study, on T cells in Graves' hyperthyroidism and ophthalmopathy.

Sequenced here: peripheral blood mononuclear cells (PBMCs), sampled at new diagnosis, from a patient treated with antithyroid drugs. Receptors were obtained from a woman under 30 with Graves disease.

This clonotype was counted ten times or more. CDR3 nucleotide sequence: TGTGCCAGCAGTCCCGGCGGGAGGCCCGGCTACACCTTC. Translated, it gives CASSPGGRPGYTF. V is TRBV12-3 or TRBV12-4 and J is TRBJ1-2; no definite D call. The CDR3 loop spans 13 amino acids. The germline V and J ends were trimmed by 5 bases and 8 bases, with 15 bases remaining between them.

The sample holds a few counts of this clonotype. The chain couples TRBV6-2 or TRBV6-3 to TRBJ2-3; 9 bases are shared with TRBD2. Per germline, CDR1 MNHEY and CDR2 SVGEGT. The CDR3 is made up of 16 amino acids. V was clipped by 5 bases and J by 1 base; unmatched bases: 7. CDR3 sequence (DNA): TGTGCCAGCAGTGCTCTGGAGCGGGGGGGCACAGATACGCAGTATTTT. Translated, it gives CASSALERGGTDTQYF.

This clonotype was observed many times. The chain recombines TRBV27 with TRBJ2-1; 7 bases fit TRBD2. Germline V gives CDR1 MNHEY, CDR2 SMNVEV (reference sequence). V was pared by 0 bases and J by 0 bases, with 5 bases of the junction left unmatched. The CDR3 is 17 residues long. CDR3 bases: TGTGCCAGCAGTTTATCGGGAGGGAGGGCCTCCTACAATGAGCAGTTCTTC. It encodes CASSLSGGRASYNEQFF.

There are many counts of this clonotype. The CDR3 DNA is TGCAGCGTTGAGACATGGGGGTATGGCTACACCTTC. Protein sequence: CSVETWGYGYTF. The rearrangement joins TRBV29-1 to TRBJ1-2, with D tentatively TRBD1 (5 bases). Germline lookup yields CDR1 SQVTM and CDR2 ANQGSEA. The CDR3 consists of 12 residues. Trimming removed 3 bases at V and 5 bases at J, with 10 bases between.

The chain joins TRBV20-1 to TRBJ2-4, with D tentatively TRBD2 (5 bases). This CDR3 is built from 13 residues. Germline V CDR1 and CDR2: DFQATT, SNEGSKA (reference sequence). Trimming pared 3 bases from V and 8 bases from J, leaving 14 bases between. CDR3 amino acids: CSASSSDGDIQYF. CDR3 DNA: TGCAGTGCTAGTTCCAGTGACGGGGACATTCAGTACTTC.

The CDR3 DNA follows: TGTGCCAGCAGCCGCTCTTATGATTCACCCCTCCACTTT. This gives the protein CASSRSYDSPLHF. The gene calls are TRBV28 and TRBJ1-6; D remains ambiguous. Trimming pared 6 bases from V and 8 bases from J, leaving 11 bases between. Germline CDR1 and CDR2: MDHEN and SYDVKM. This CDR3 spans 13 amino acids.

There are many counts of this clonotype. The chain uses TRBV28 and TRBJ2-7; 8 bases match TRBD1. V lost 3 bases and J lost 3; bases outside the gene matches: 4. The CDR3 extends over 14 amino acids. Germline assignment: CDR1 MDHEN and CDR2 SYDVKM. CDR3 coding DNA: TGTGCCAGCAGTTTTCAGGGGGCCCGCTACGAGCAGTACTTC. This codes for CASSFQGARYEQYF.

The chain links TRBV3-1 to TRBJ2-1; 10 bases agree with TRBD1. The V gene's germline CDR1 is LGHDT and CDR2 YNNKEL (reference sequence). The CDR3 extends over 18 amino acids. Trimming took 4 bases from V and 0 from J; bases not matched to a gene: 9. CDR3 loop: CASSPGTGVLYSYNEQFF. The CDR3 nucleotides read TGTGCCAGCAGCCCCGGGACAGGGGTCCTATACTCCTACAATGAGCAGTTCTTC.

This clonotype was recorded many times. The chain uses TRBV6-2 or TRBV6-3 and TRBJ2-7; 14 bases line up with TRBD2. CDR3 length: 16 amino acids. CDR1 is MNHEY and CDR2 is SVGEGT in the germline V gene. V trimming: 4 bases; J trimming: 4 bases; junction bases outside the gene matches: 6. The CDR3 DNA reads TGTGCCAGCAGTTCGGGACTAGCGGGAGCAGGATACGAGCAGTACTTC. It translates to CASSSGLAGAGYEQYF.

Many counts were recorded for this clonotype. V gene TRBV20-1 combines with J gene TRBJ2-1; D may be TRBD2 (6 bases). The CDR3 consists of 15 residues. Trimming left V 0 bases short and J 10 bases short, with 19 bases between. Per the germline V gene, CDR1 is DFQATT and CDR2 is SNEGSKA (reference sequence). The DNA of the CDR3 is TGCAGTGCTAGAGATCATAGGATCGGCGGGATGGAGCAGTTCTTC. It encodes CSARDHRIGGMEQFF.

Comments on this clonotype: A much larger clone lies one base from this, so it may be a read error. The chain links TRBV20-1 to TRBJ2-1; D unresolved. V was cut by 1 base and J by 8 bases, with 9 bases left in between. Germline V gene sequence: CDR1 DFQATT, CDR2 SNEGSKA (reference sequence). This CDR3 region has 12 residues. CDR3 region: CSARARPYEQFF. The DNA for the CDR3 is TGCAGTGCTAGAGCGCGACCCTATGAGCAGTTCTTC.

This clonotype was recorded at least ten times. The gene calls are TRBV18 and TRBJ1-4, with a tentative D call TRBD1 (6 bases). CDR3 length equals 13 residues. Trimming removed 3 bases at V and 8 bases at J, with 10 bases between. Germline V gives CDR1 KGHSH, CDR2 LQKENI. CDR3 nucleotides: TGTGCCAGCTCACCCCCTGGGACAGAAAAACTGTTTTTT. It yields the protein CASSPPGTEKLFF.

This clonotype was seen a few times. The V and J genes are TRBV5-1 and TRBJ2-7, with 9 nucleotides matching TRBD1. Germline trimming cut 0 bases from V and 0 bases from J; bases unmatched to any gene: 4. Germline loops: CDR1 SGHRS, CDR2 YFSETQ. CDR3 length equals 16 residues. CDR3 sequence: CASSLAGTGYSYEQYF. CDR3 coding DNA: TGCGCCAGCAGCTTGGCAGGGACAGGGTACTCCTACGAGCAGTACTTC.

The V and J genes are TRBV6-1 and TRBJ2-1; tentative D call: TRBD1 (5 bases). V lost 8 bases, J lost 1 base, and 21 bases lay in between. Germline values: CDR1 MNHNS, CDR2 SASEGT. CDR3 length equals 17 residues. In nucleotides, the CDR3 is TGTGCCAGCCTAAGATCAGGGAACGGCCCATCCTACAATGAGCAGTTCTTC. It specifies CASLRSGNGPSYNEQFF.

This clonotype occurred many times. J is TRBJ2-7 and V is TRBV24-1, with D perhaps TRBD1 (5 bases). V lost 5 bases to trimming and J lost 4 bases, with 8 bases between them. Germline loops: CDR1 KGHDR, CDR2 SFDVKD. This CDR3 is 12 amino acids long. CDR3: CATSGQSYEQYF. CDR3 nucleotide sequence: TGTGCCACCAGTGGACAGTCGTACGAGCAGTACTTC.

The chain has TRBV7-2 and TRBJ1-6, with D perhaps TRBD1 (5 bases). Trimming shortened V by 3 bases and J by 8 bases, and 14 bases separated the two germline ends. From germline, CDR1 is SGHTA and CDR2 FQGNSA. The CDR3 sequence is 15 residues long. The CDR3 DNA follows: TGTGCCAGCAGCTTCGGACATCTAGGTGATTCACCCCTCCACTTT. It yields the protein CASSFGHLGDSPLHF.

This clonotype was seen ten or more times. The gene calls are TRBV28 and TRBJ2-1; 9 bases line up with TRBD2. From germline, CDR1 is MDHEN and CDR2 SYDVKM. V was pared by 4 bases and J by 5 bases, with 3 bases of the junction left unmatched. There are 14 residues in the CDR3. The CDR3 DNA is TGTGCCAGCAGTTCGGGCGGGAGGGACAATGAGCAGTTCTTC. This gives the protein CASSSGGRDNEQFF.

This clonotype was counted many times. The J gene is TRBJ2-3, the V gene TRBV27; 7 nucleotides align to TRBD2. V was clipped by 4 bases and J by 4 bases; unmatched bases: 14. The germline V gene encodes CDR1 MNHEY and CDR2 SMNVEV (reference sequence). This CDR3 has 17 residues. CDR3 protein: CASSSKHRDYHADTQYF. Here the CDR3 DNA reads TGTGCCAGCAGTTCAAAACACCGGGACTACCACGCAGATACGCAGTATTTT.

This clonotype was detected many times. The CDR3 here is CAWNGGSSYEQYF. The CDR3, as DNA: TGTGCCTGGAATGGCGGGAGTTCCTACGAGCAGTACTTC. The chain recombines TRBV30 with TRBJ2-7; 7 positions agree with TRBD2. The CDR3 spans 13 residues. Germline V gene lookup returns CDR1 GTSNPN and CDR2 SVGIG (reference sequence). V shed 4 bases, J shed 1 base, and the junction held 4 bases outside the gene matches.

This clonotype was observed once. One base away lies a much larger clone, so this may be a sequencing read error. The V and J genes are TRBV9 and TRBJ2-3; the D gene is possibly TRBD1 (5 bases). Germline V lookup: CDR1 SGDLS, CDR2 YYNGEE. This CDR3 region has 18 residues. V lost 0 bases and J lost 2, with 19 bases in between. The CDR3 here is CASSVGQGTSHPTDTQYF. The CDR3, as DNA: TGTGCCAGCAGCGTAGGTCAGGGAACATCTCACCCCACAGATACGCAGTATTTT. The entire variable domain, with the rest obtained from reference TRBV9 and TRBJ2-3, is as follows: DSGVTQTPKHLITATGQRVTLRCSPRSGDLSVYWYQQSLDQGLQFLIQYYNGEERAKGNILERFSAQQFPDLHSELNLSSLELGDSALYFCASSVGQGTSHPTDTQYFGPGTRLTVL.

This clonotype appeared a few times. This chain joins TRBV12-3 or TRBV12-4 and TRBJ1-6; 9 bases are shared with TRBD1. This CDR3 region has 18 residues. V was clipped by 7 bases and J by 0 bases; unmatched bases: 10. The CDR3: CASNAGQGRSSYNSPLHF. CDR3 coding DNA: TGTGCCAGCAATGCGGGACAGGGAAGAAGCTCCTATAATTCACCCCTCCACTTT.

This clonotype was counted at least ten times. This rearrangement joins TRBV10-3 to TRBJ2-5; possibly TRBD2 for D (6 bases). V lost 0 bases, J lost 7 bases, and 18 bases lay in between. The CDR3 contains 16 residues. The germline V gene encodes CDR1 ENHRY and CDR2 SYGVKD. The CDR3 spells CAISESLRGKEGTQYF. CDR3 coding DNA: TGTGCCATCAGTGAGTCTTTGCGGGGAAAAGAAGGGACCCAGTACTTC.

The table lists this clonotype with a few counts. The chain uses TRBV29-1 and TRBJ1-2; 7 nucleotides agree with TRBD1. The CDR3 contains 13 residues. The germline V gene has CDR1 SQVTM and CDR2 ANQGSEA. V shed 2 bases, J shed 13 bases, and the junction held 13 bases outside the gene matches. CDR3 region: CSVERGTDLAGTF. Written as DNA, the CDR3 is TGCAGCGTTGAAAGGGGGACAGACCTTGCGGGCACCTTC.

This clonotype occurred many times. This chain links TRBV28 with TRBJ1-4; D might be TRBD1 (6 bases). Trimming pared 6 bases from V and 3 bases from J, leaving 23 bases between. This CDR3 contains 18 residues. CDR1 and CDR2 from the germline V gene are MDHEN and SYDVKM. This CDR3 reads CASSPWGARVPANEKLFF. CDR3 DNA: TGTGCCAGCAGCCCGTGGGGGGCGCGGGTCCCGGCTAATGAAAAACTGTTTTTT.

This clonotype was seen many times. The gene calls are TRBV7-2 and TRBJ1-6; D not certain. V was trimmed by 4 bases and J by 9 bases, leaving 16 bases between them. Per germline, CDR1 SGHTA and CDR2 FQGNSA. CDR3 length equals 15 residues. The CDR3 nucleotides are TGTGCCAGCAGCTCGATGGACGGTGGGAGTTCACCCCTCCACTTT. Translating it yields CASSSMDGGSSPLHF.

The chain recombines TRBV20-1 with TRBJ2-1; 9 bases map to TRBD1. Trimming at V came to 4 bases and at J to 3 bases, leaving 10 bases not matched to a gene. The germline V gene encodes CDR1 DFQATT and CDR2 SNEGSKA (reference sequence). CDR3 length: 16 residues. The CDR3 DNA reads TGCAGTGCTAACGTAGGGACAGGGAGGTACTACAATGAGCAGTTCTTC. Its protein product is CSANVGTGRYYNEQFF.

The chain recombines TRBV7-2 with TRBJ1-1; tentatively, D is TRBD1 (6 bases). This CDR3 region has 17 residues. Trimming shortened V by 5 bases and J by 2 bases, and 21 bases separated the two germline ends. Germline V CDR1 and CDR2: SGHTA, FQGNSA. CDR3 DNA: TGTGCCAGCAGCCGAGGGTGGGGGCGCAAAGGTAACACTGAAGCTTTCTTT. This sequence encodes CASSRGWGRKGNTEAFF.

The CDR3 here is CASSILSAAENEQFF. CDR3 nucleotides: TGTGCCAGTAGTATACTGAGTGCCGCTGAGAATGAGCAGTTCTTC. The chain employs TRBV19 and TRBJ2-1; no definite D call. The V and J ends lost 2 bases and 7 bases respectively, with 15 bases between them. The CDR3 is made up of 15 amino acids. CDR1 LNHDA and CDR2 SQIVND come from the germline V gene (reference sequence).

This clonotype was counted many times. CDR3 protein: CSAPLTRNEQFF. The CDR3, as DNA: TGCAGTGCTCCTTTAACTAGGAATGAGCAGTTCTTC. The chain recombines TRBV20-1 with TRBJ2-1, with D possibly being TRBD2 (5 bases). V was shortened by 5 bases and J by 7 bases, with 12 bases between the two germline ends. This CDR3 spans 12 amino acids. Germline V gives CDR1 DFQATT, CDR2 SNEGSKA (reference sequence).

This clonotype was counted at least ten times. The J gene is TRBJ2-3, the V gene TRBV3-1; D remains unclear. Trimming stripped 0 bases from V and 2 bases from J, with 3 bases between. CDR3 length: 13 residues. Per germline, CDR1 LGHDT and CDR2 YNNKEL (reference sequence). As DNA, the CDR3 is TGTGCCAGCAGCCAAGAGATCACAGATACGCAGTATTTT. This encodes CASSQEITDTQYF.